The 7 T cell receptor beta chains listed next were all sequenced from one sample in a study of blood T cell repertoires in COVID-19. TCRdb's table, derived via immunoSEQ multiplex PCR, lists solely in-frame clones and lacks some. This table holds some 160,000 clones, around 90% found once. Sequencing input: peripheral blood. These receptors all stem from a man aged 55 to 69 with acute or convalescent COVID-19.

The genes are TRBV29-1 and TRBJ2-1, with no clear D. CDR3 size: 11 residues. Trimming pared 5 bases from V and 8 bases from J, leaving 10 bases between. Germline CDR1 is SQVTM and CDR2 is ANQGSEA. The CDR3: CSVNQRDEQFF. The CDR3 DNA reads TGCAGCGTTAACCAGCGCGATGAGCAGTTCTTC.

The genes are TRBV5-8 and TRBJ1-4, with D unresolved. CDR3 length: 15 amino acids. The V gene's germline CDR1 is SGHTS and CDR2 YDEGEE. V was clipped by 7 bases and J by 5 bases, with 18 bases between them. The CDR3 DNA is TGTGCCAGCGGACTTGGGTCAACCCGAAATGAAAAACTGTTTTTT. Protein: CASGLGSTRNEKLFF. The complete variable domain, with remaining parts taken from reference TRBV5-8 and TRBJ1-4, reads EAGVTQSPTHLIKTRGQQATLRCSPISGHTSVYWYQQALGLGLQFLLWYDEGEERNRGNFPPRFSGRQFPNYSSELNVNALELEDSALYLCASGLGSTRNEKLFFGSGTQLSVL.

The chain links TRBV7-6 to TRBJ1-6; 8 positions match TRBD1. V was pared by 5 bases and J by 7 bases, with 4 bases of the junction left unmatched. This CDR3 comprises 14 residues. CDR1 is SGHVS and CDR2 is FNYEAQ in the germline V gene. CDR3 DNA: TGTGCCAGCAGCCCGGACAGGGCGAATTCACCCCTCCACTTT. Encoded protein: CASSPDRANSPLHF.

This chain connects TRBV5-1 to TRBJ1-2; D gene unclear. V lost 0 bases and J 3 bases, leaving 3 bases between the germline ends. CDR1 is SGHRS and CDR2 is YFSETQ in the germline V gene. CDR3 size: 12 residues. The CDR3 spells CASSLADYGYTF. DNA of the CDR3: TGCGCCAGCAGCTTGGCCGACTATGGCTACACCTTC.

The chain recombines TRBV3-1 (or the pseudogene TRBV3-2) with TRBJ2-1, with 8 positions matching TRBD1. CDR3 length equals 13 residues. Germline V CDR1 and CDR2: LGHDT, YNNKEL (reference sequence). V dropped 3 bases and J dropped 8; count of bases not matched to a gene: 3. Written as DNA, the CDR3 is TGTGCCAGCAGCCAGACAGGGGAGTATGAGCAGTTCTTC. Protein product: CASSQTGEYEQFF.

The chain is built from TRBV4-3 and TRBJ1-3, with D possibly matching TRBD1 (6 bases). CDR1 LGHNA and CDR2 YSLEER come from the germline V gene. V was shortened by 0 bases and J by 1 base, with 13 bases between the two germline ends. CDR3 length equals 17 residues. The CDR3 region is CASSQDFRGRSGNTIYF. The DNA for the CDR3 is TGCGCCAGCAGCCAAGATTTTAGGGGGAGATCTGGAAACACCATATATTTT.

In this sample, this clone turned up once. This chain connects TRBV19 to TRBJ1-1, with unresolved D. V was pared by 3 bases and J by 4 bases, with 12 bases between. The germline V gene has CDR1 LNHDA and CDR2 SQIVND (reference sequence). The CDR3 runs to 14 residues. CDR3 in DNA: TGTGCCAGTAGTATGAGAGGGATTGGCACTGAAGCTTTCTTT. This sequence encodes CASSMRGIGTEAFF.